The clone carrying this T cell receptor (beta chain) has ten or more counts. The sample belongs to a study of molecular identifiers for immune sequencing clone quantification. Background on the study: In the replicates, RNA derived from roughly 20,000 or 100,000 naive CD8 cells was divided into five parts, and four were sequenced.

Germline CDR1 MDHEN, CDR2 SYDVKM. The V and J ends lost 5 bases and 2 bases, in that order; junction bases with no gene match: 10. There are 19 residues in the CDR3. One entry per CDR3 protein, called by TCRdb with MiXCR from the PCR reads. The repertoire has approximately 40,000 distinct CDR3 sequences, approximately 18% of them found once; the top ten carry over 6%. The sequence was collected from a human donor in good health. Some libraries in this study had Jurkat cell RNA spiked in. The V call is TRBV28, the J call TRBJ2-2, with 14 bases matching TRBD2. The sequenced material came from naive CD8+ T cells from blood, with Jurkat cell RNA spiked in. Indicated subset: FACS-sorted CD8+CD4-CCR7+CD45RA+ naive T cells. The CDR3 sequence: CASSDPRLAGGANTGELFF. The CDR3 DNA reads as TGTGCCAGCAGTGACCCCCGACTAGCGGGAGGGGCAAACACCGGGGAGCTGTTTTTT.